This T cell receptor beta chain was identified in a study of response to subunit inactivated influenza vaccine. This clonotype was counted a few times. Its antigen is not identified. The CDR3 contains 14 residues. The V gene lost 7 bases and the J gene lost 1 base, with 16 bases spanning the gap. From germline, CDR1 is SQVTM and CDR2 ANQGSEA. Overall study findings and caveats: Authors proposed each seasonal influenza vaccination draws in few new T cells.

TCRdb re-called the RT-PCR reads with MiXCR, one entry per CDR3 protein. The sample gives 530,000 or so distinct CDR3 sequences, 12% of which show up once; about 10% is in the top ten. This chain joins TRBV29-1 and TRBJ2-5; D may correspond to TRBD1 or TRBD2 (5 bases each). This specimen consisted of PBMCs from blood, obtained on the day of vaccination. This receptor was obtained from a man in his fifties or sixties who received an inactivated influenza vaccine. The CDR3 nucleotides read TGCAGCGGACGTGAGGGGCCTACCCAAGAGACCCAGTACTTC. Encoded protein: CSGREGPTQETQYF.